This note documents a single T cell receptor beta chain sequence. The data are from a study of blood T cells in healthy people across ages. After removal of 4 bases from V and 4 bases from J, the junction contained 10 bases not matched to a gene. CDR3 length equals 16 residues. Through a sample-barcoded 5' primer and a J-beta primer mix, a second PCR was run for 7 to 11 cycles. TCRdb recomputed calls from the 5' RACE reads with MiXCR, one row per CDR3 protein. This table holds 2 million or so distinct CDR3 sequences, roughly 49% found once. Sequenced: blood. The V call is TRBV12-3 or TRBV12-4, the J call TRBJ1-5, with 7 bases aligning to TRBD1. The receptor's source is a woman aged 40 to 50 in good health. This CDR3 reads CASSSRRQGQNQPQHF. DNA for the CDR3: TGTGCCAGCAGTTCTCGCCGACAGGGTCAAAATCAGCCCCAGCATTTT.